This T cell receptor beta chain was documented in a study of molecular identifiers for immune sequencing clone quantification. The overall study: Across replicate runs, RNA obtained from approximately 20,000 or 98,000 naive CD8 cells was divided into five, with four undergoing sequencing.

When naive CD8 T cells were sorted, they were gated as CD8+CD4-CCR7+CD45RA+. V lost 5 bases and J 2 bases, leaving 13 bases between the germline ends. Germline CDR1 reads MNHEY; CDR2 reads SVGEGT. CDR3 length equals 15 residues. This clonotype appeared a few times. TCRdb fed the PCR reads into MiXCR, producing one record per CDR3 protein. The repertoire consists of 490,000 or so distinct CDR3 sequences, with over 20% occurring once and the leading ten covering about 0.8%. The V gene is TRBV6-2 or TRBV6-3, the J gene TRBJ1-5, with D uncertain. Source material: naive CD8+ T cells from blood, with Jurkat cell RNA spiked in. Documented subset: FACS-sorted CD8+CD4-CCR7+CD45RA+ naive T cells. The source of this sequence is a human donor in good health. Some libraries in this study had Jurkat cell RNA spiked in. DNA for the CDR3: TGTGCCAGCAGTATAGGAGACTTCGGCAATCAGCCCCAGCATTTT. Translating gives CASSIGDFGNQPQHF.